Below, 9 T cell receptor beta chains from the same sample are listed, as sequenced in a study of T cell responses to AZD1222 COVID-19 vaccine. The assay was immunoSEQ multiplex PCR, and TCRdb's table has in-frame clones only and misses some. The top ten hold 15% of the sample, which has 100,000 or so clones, around nine tenths seen once. This sample comprised peripheral blood, obtained on day 0 of AZD1222 vaccination. The receptors derive from an adult in good health.

The CDR3 region has the DNA TGTGCCAGCAGGCCAGACACCCTTTACTATGGCTACACCTTC. This sequence encodes CASRPDTLYYGYTF. This rearrangement joins TRBV27 to TRBJ1-2; D not certain. This CDR3 contains 14 residues. The V and J ends lost 6 bases and 3 bases respectively, with 14 bases between them. CDR1 is MNHEY and CDR2 is SMNVEV in the germline V gene (reference sequence).

The V and J genes are TRBV6-5 and TRBJ1-2; TRBD1 matches 9 bases. Germline values: CDR1 MNHEY, CDR2 SVGAGI. Trimming at V came to 5 bases and at J to 2 bases, leaving 6 bases not matched to a gene. This CDR3 has 15 residues. The CDR3, as DNA: TGTGCCAGCAGTAACACAGGGGGCGGCAACTATGGCTACACCTTC. Translating gives CASSNTGGGNYGYTF.

As concerns this clone: Within the sample, other DNA sequences also encode this same CDR3. The J gene is TRBJ1-2, the V gene TRBV5-1; D unresolved. The CDR3 has 13 residues. V lost 3 bases and J 2 bases, leaving 8 bases between the germline ends. The germline CDR1 and CDR2 sequences are SGHRS and YFSETQ. CDR3 nucleotides: TGCGCCAGCAGCTCGGGCCAAAACTATGGCTACACCTTC. Residues: CASSSGQNYGYTF.

V usage is TRBV4-2 and J usage is TRBJ2-6, with no clear D. The V end lost 1 base, the J end lost 0 bases, and 7 bases lay between the germline ends. The CDR3 spans 16 residues. In germline, CDR1 is LGHNA, CDR2 YNFKEQ. The CDR3 is CASSQVRSSGANVLTF. Written as DNA, the CDR3 is TGTGCCAGCAGCCAAGTAAGGAGCTCTGGGGCCAACGTCCTGACTTTC.

The V and J genes are TRBV7-9 and TRBJ2-7; tentative D call: TRBD2 (6 bases). The CDR3 has 16 amino acids. Trimming took off 0 bases at V and 3 bases at J, with 15 bases between the two ends. Germline-derived CDR1 and CDR2 are SEHNR and FQNEAQ (reference sequence). This chain's CDR3 is CASSLALGPGGYEQYF. The CDR3 DNA follows: TGTGCCAGCAGCTTAGCGTTGGGCCCCGGGGGCTACGAGCAGTACTTC.

CDR3 region: CASSYRAFGYTF. The CDR3 DNA reads TGTGCCAGCAGTTACAGGGCCTTTGGCTACACCTTC. The chain recombines TRBV5-5 with TRBJ1-2; the D gene is possibly TRBD1 (6 bases). Per germline, CDR1 SGHKS and CDR2 YYEKEE (reference sequence). The CDR3 is made up of 12 amino acids. V lost 5 bases and J lost 7, with 12 bases in between.

The chain joins TRBV29-1 to TRBJ2-4, with D tentatively TRBD2 (6 bases). This CDR3 has 14 residues. From germline, CDR1 is SQVTM and CDR2 ANQGSEA. With 0 bases removed from V and 8 bases from J, the gap between germline ends came to 14 bases. The CDR3 sequence is CSVEDGLRRDIQYF. CDR3 bases: TGCAGCGTTGAAGACGGCCTCCGGAGGGACATTCAGTACTTC.

The chain employs TRBV11-2 and TRBJ1-1; no clear D gene. The V gene's germline CDR1 is SGHAT and CDR2 FQNNGV. The V end was cut by 6 bases, the J end by 8 bases, with 16 bases between. There are 13 residues in the CDR3. The CDR3 coding sequence is TGTGCCAGCAGACGAGTCGGGCGGCCCGAAGCTTTCTTT. This codes for CASRRVGRPEAFF.

The chain has TRBV7-8 and TRBJ2-7; D might be TRBD1 or TRBD2, each matching 5 bases. V dropped 3 bases and J dropped 6 bases, with 15 bases sitting between them. In germline, CDR1 is SGHVS, CDR2 FQNEAQ. The length of the CDR3 is 14 residues. CDR3 sequence: CASSFGTGPTEQYF. In DNA, the CDR3 is TGTGCCAGCAGCTTCGGGACGGGCCCCACCGAGCAGTACTTC.